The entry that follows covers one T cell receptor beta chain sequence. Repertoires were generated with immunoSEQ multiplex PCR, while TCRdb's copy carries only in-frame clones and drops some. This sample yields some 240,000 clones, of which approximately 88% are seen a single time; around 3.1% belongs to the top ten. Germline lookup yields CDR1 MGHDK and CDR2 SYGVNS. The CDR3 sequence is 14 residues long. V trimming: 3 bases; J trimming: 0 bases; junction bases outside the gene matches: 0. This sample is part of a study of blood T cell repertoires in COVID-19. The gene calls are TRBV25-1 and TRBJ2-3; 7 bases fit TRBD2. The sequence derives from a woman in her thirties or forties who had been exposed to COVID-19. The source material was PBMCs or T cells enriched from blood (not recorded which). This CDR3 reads CASSEGGSTDTQYF. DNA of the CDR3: TGTGCCAGCAGTGAGGGGGGGAGCACAGATACGCAGTATTTT.